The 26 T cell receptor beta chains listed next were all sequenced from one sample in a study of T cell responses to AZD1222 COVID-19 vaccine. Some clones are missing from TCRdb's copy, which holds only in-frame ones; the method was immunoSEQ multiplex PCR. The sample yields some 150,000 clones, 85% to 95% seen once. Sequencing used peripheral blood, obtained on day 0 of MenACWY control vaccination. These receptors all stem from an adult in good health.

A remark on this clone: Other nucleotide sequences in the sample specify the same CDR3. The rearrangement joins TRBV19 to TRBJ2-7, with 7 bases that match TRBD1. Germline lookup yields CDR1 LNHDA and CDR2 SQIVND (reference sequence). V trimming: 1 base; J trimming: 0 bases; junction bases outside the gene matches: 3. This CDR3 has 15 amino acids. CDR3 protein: CASSIGAGGSYEQYF. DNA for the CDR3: TGTGCCAGTAGTATAGGGGCAGGGGGCTCCTACGAGCAGTACTTC.

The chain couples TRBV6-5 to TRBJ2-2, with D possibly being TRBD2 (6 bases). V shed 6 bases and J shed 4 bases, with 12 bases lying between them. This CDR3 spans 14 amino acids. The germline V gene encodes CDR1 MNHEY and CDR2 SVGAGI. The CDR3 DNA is TGTGCCAGCAGACCGGGAGCAGGCACCGGGGAGCTGTTTTTT. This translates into CASRPGAGTGELFF.

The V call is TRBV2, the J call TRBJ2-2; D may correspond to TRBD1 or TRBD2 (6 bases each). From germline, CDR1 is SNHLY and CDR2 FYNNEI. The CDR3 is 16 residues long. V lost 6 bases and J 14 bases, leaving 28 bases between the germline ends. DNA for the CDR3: TGTGCCAGCAGCACCCAGACGGTCCTATCACTGGGGGGCCTGTTTTTT. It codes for CASSTQTVLSLGGLFF.

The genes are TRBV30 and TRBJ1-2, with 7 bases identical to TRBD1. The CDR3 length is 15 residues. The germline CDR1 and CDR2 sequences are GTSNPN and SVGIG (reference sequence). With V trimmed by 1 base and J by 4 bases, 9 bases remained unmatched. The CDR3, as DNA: TGTGCCTGGAGTGCCTCGGGACAGAGTAGCTATGGCTACACCTTC. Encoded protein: CAWSASGQSSYGYTF.

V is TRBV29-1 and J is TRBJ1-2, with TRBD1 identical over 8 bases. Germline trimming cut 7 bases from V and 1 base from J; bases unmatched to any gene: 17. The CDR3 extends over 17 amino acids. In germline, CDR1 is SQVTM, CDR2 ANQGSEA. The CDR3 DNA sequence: TGCAGCGCTCCTAAAGAGGACAGGGATAAATATAACTATGGCTACACCTTC. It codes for CSAPKEDRDKYNYGYTF.

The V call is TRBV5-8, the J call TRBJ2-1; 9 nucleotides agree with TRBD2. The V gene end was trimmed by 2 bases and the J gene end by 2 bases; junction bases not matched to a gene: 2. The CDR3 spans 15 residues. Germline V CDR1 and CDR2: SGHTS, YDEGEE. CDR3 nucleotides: TGTGCCAGCAGCTTTCGCGGGGGGGCCTACAATGAGCAGTTCTTC. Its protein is CASSFRGGAYNEQFF. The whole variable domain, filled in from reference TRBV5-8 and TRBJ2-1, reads EAGVTQSPTHLIKTRGQQATLRCSPISGHTSVYWYQQALGLGLQFLLWYDEGEERNRGNFPPRFSGRQFPNYSSELNVNALELEDSALYLCASSFRGGAYNEQFFGPGTRLTVL.

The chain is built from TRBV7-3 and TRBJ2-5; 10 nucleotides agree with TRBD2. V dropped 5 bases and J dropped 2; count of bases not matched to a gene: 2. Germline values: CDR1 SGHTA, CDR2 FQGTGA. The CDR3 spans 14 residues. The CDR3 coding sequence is TGTGCCAGCAGCCCAGCGGGGGGGCAAGAGACCCAGTACTTC. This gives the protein CASSPAGGQETQYF.

The CDR3 DNA reads TGTGCCAGCAGCCGAGGACAGGGCGCGAACACCGGGGAGCTGTTTTTT. Its translation: CASSRGQGANTGELFF. The chain links TRBV28 to TRBJ2-2, with 8 nucleotides matching TRBD1. The V segment lost 6 bases and the J segment 0 bases; nucleotides outside the gene matches: 6. CDR3 length: 16 amino acids. CDR1 and CDR2 (germline): MDHEN, SYDVKM.

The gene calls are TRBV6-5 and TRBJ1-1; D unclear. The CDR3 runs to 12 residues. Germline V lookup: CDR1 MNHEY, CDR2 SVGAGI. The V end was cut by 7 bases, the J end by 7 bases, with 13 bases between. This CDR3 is CASTLPSDEAFF. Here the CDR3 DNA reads TGTGCCAGCACCCTCCCCTCCGATGAAGCTTTCTTT.

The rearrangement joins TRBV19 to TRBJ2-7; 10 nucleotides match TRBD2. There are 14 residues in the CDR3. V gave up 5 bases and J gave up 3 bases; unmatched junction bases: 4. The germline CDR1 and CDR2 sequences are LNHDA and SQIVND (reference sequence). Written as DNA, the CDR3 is TGTGCCAGTAGTGCGCTAGCGGGAGTCTACGAGCAGTACTTC. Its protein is CASSALAGVYEQYF.

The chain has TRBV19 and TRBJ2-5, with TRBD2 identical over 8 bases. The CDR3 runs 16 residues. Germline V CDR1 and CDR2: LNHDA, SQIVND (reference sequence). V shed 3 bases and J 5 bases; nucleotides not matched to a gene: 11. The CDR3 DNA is TGTGCCAGTAGTATCGGAACGGGAGGGCGGGTGGAGACCCAGTACTTC. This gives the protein CASSIGTGGRVETQYF.

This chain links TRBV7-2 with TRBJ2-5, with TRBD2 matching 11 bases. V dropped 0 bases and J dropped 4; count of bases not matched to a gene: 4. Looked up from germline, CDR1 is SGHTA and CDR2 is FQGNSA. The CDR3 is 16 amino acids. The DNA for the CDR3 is TGTGCCAGCAGCTTAGCTAGCGGGGGGGCGGGAGAGACCCAGTACTTC. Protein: CASSLASGGAGETQYF.

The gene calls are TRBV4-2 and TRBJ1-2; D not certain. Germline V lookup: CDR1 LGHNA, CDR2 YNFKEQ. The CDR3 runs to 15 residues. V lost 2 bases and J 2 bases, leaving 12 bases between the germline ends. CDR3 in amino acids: CASSQRMGKNYGYTF. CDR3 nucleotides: TGTGCCAGCAGCCAAAGAATGGGGAAAAACTATGGCTACACCTTC.

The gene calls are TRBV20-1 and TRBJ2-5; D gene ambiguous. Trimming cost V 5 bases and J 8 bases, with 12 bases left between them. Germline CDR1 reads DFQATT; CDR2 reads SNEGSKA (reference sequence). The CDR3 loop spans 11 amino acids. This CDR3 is CSAPTIITQYF. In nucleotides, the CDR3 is TGCAGTGCTCCCACTATTATTACCCAGTACTTC.

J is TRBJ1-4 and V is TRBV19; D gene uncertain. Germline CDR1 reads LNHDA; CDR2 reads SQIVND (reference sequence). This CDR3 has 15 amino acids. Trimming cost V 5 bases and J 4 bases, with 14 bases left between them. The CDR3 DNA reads TGTGCCAGTAGTGTCCGCTCGGGGTTTAATGAAAAACTGTTTTTT. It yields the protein CASSVRSGFNEKLFF. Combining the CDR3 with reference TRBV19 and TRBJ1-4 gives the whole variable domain DGGITQSPKYLFRKEGQNVTLSCEQNLNHDAMYWYRQDPGQGLRLIYYSQIVNDFQKGDIAEGYSVSREKKESFPLTVTSAQKNPTAFYLCASSVRSGFNEKLFFGSGTQLSVL.

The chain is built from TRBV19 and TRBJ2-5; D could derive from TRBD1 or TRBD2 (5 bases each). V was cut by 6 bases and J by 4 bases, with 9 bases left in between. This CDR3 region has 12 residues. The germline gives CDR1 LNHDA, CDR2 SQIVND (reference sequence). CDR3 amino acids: CASRGERETQYF. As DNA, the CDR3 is TGTGCCAGTAGGGGGGAGCGAGAGACCCAGTACTTC.

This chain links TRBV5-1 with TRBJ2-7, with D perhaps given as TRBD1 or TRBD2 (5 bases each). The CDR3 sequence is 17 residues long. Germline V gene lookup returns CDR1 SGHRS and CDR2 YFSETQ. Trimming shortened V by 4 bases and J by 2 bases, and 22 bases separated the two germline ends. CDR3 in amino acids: CASSHDIGTLFAYEQYF. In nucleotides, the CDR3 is TGCGCCAGCAGCCATGATATTGGGACCCTATTTGCCTACGAGCAGTACTTC.

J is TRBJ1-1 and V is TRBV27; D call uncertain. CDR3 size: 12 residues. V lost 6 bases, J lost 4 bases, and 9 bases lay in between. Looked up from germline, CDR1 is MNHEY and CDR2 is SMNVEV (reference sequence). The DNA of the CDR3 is TGTGCCAGCAGGGCCGGAATCACTGAAGCTTTCTTT. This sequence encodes CASRAGITEAFF.

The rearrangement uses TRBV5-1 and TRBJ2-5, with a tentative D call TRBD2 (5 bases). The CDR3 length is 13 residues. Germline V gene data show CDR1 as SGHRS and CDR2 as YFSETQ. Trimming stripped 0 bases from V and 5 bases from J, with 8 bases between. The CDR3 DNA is TGCGCCAGCAGCTTGGGGGGAGAGGAGACCCAGTACTTC. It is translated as CASSLGGEETQYF.

The CDR3 DNA reads as TGTGCCAGCAACTTGGGGCGGACAGGGAGGACTGAAGCTTTCTTT. This translates into CASNLGRTGRTEAFF. V usage is TRBV28 and J usage is TRBJ1-1, with 8 bases fitting TRBD1. The CDR3 has 15 residues. Germline V gene sequence: CDR1 MDHEN, CDR2 SYDVKM. The V gene end was trimmed by 7 bases and the J gene end by 5 bases; junction bases not matched to a gene: 12.

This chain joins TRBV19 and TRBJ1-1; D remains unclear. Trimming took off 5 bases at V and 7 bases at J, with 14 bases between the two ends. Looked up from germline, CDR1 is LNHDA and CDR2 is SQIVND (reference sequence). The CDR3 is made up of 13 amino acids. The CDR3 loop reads CASSSSTGIEAFF. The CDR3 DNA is TGTGCCAGTAGTTCCTCGACCGGGATTGAAGCTTTCTTT.

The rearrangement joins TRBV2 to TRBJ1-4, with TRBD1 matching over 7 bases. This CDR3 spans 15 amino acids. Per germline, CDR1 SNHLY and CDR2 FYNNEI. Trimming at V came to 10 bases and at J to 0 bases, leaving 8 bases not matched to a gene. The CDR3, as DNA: TGTGCCATCCACAAGACAGGGTCAACTAATGAAAAACTGTTTTTT. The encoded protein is CAIHKTGSTNEKLFF.

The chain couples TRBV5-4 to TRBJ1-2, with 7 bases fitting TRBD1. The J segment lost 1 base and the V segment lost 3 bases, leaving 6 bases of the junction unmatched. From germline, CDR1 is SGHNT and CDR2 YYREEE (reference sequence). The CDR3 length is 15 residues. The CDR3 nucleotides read TGTGCCAGCAGCTCCCGGGACAGCCTTAACTATGGCTACACCTTC. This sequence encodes CASSSRDSLNYGYTF.

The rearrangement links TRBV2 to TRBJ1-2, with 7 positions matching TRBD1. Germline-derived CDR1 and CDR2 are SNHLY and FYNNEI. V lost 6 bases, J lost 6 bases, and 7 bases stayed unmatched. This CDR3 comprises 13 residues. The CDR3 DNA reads TGTGCCAGCAGGAAGACAGGGTCAAATGGCTACACCTTC. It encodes CASRKTGSNGYTF.

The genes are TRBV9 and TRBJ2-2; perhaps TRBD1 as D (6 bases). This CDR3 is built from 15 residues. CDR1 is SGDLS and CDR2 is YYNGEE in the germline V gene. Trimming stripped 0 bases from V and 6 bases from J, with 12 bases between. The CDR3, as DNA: TGTGCCAGCAGCGTAGCGGGGTCAGGGGCCGGGGAGCTGTTTTTT. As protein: CASSVAGSGAGELFF.

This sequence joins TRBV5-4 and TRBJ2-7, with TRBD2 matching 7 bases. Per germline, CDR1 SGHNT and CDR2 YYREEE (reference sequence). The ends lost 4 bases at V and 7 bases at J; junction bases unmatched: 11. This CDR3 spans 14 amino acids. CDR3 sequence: CASSGGGSFEEQYF. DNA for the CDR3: TGTGCCAGCAGCGGGGGAGGGAGTTTTGAAGAGCAGTACTTC.